These 18 T cell receptor beta chains originate from one sample sequenced in a study of T cell repertoires in cytomegalovirus infection. TCRdb recomputed calls from the reads with MiXCR, one row per CDR3 protein. The data contain 170,000 or so distinct CDR3 sequences, about 18% of them seen just once; the ten biggest clones take up 25%. The specimen was CD8+ T cells from PBMCs. The receptors were sampled from a human donor in good health (CMV status not recorded). Some clones in this sample may be carry-over from other donors' samples.

The table lists this clonotype with a few counts. The gene calls are TRBV6-1 and TRBJ1-1; no clear D gene. Germline V CDR1 and CDR2: MNHNS, SASEGT. The CDR3 covers 15 residues. Trimming left V 2 bases short and J 1 base short, with 11 bases between. CDR3 in amino acids: CASSEYDQTNTEAFF. The CDR3, as DNA: TGTGCCAGCAGTGAATATGACCAGACGAACACTGAAGCTTTCTTT.

The chain has TRBV10-1 and TRBJ2-4; D ambiguous. CDR1 and CDR2 from the germline V gene are WNHNN and SYGVQD (reference sequence). The V end was cut by 3 bases, the J end by 6 bases, with 9 bases between. This CDR3 has 13 amino acids. The CDR3 DNA follows: TGCGCCAGCAGTGAAGGCAGGAGAAACATTCAGTACTTC. Amino acids: CASSEGRRNIQYF.

This clonotype was seen only a few times. The rearrangement links TRBV29-1 to TRBJ2-7, with D tentatively TRBD1 or TRBD2 (6 bases each). Germline CDR1 SQVTM, CDR2 ANQGSEA. CDR3 length: 13 residues. The germline V and J ends were trimmed by 1 base and 9 bases, with 16 bases remaining between them. The CDR3 sequence is CSVEVPGGRGQYF. For the CDR3, the DNA is TGCAGCGTTGAAGTCCCCGGGGGCCGCGGGCAGTACTTC.

V usage is TRBV7-2 and J usage is TRBJ1-6, with 7 nucleotides matching TRBD1. V gave up 4 bases and J gave up 0 bases; unmatched junction bases: 9. The CDR3 runs to 18 residues. Germline lookup yields CDR1 SGHTA and CDR2 FQGNSA. In nucleotides, the CDR3 is TGTGCCAGCAGCTCAGTCACAGGGGATATCTCCTATAATTCACCCCTCCACTTT. Translating gives CASSSVTGDISYNSPLHF.

The chain links TRBV12-3 or TRBV12-4 to TRBJ1-5; D perhaps matches TRBD1 (5 bases). V was cut by 7 bases and J by 7 bases, with 11 bases left in between. The CDR3 is 12 residues long. CDR3 loop: CASTHGTQPQHF. In nucleotides, the CDR3 is TGTGCCAGCACCCACGGGACGCAGCCCCAGCATTTT.

The rearrangement uses TRBV7-9 and TRBJ2-7; TRBD1 matches at 9 bases. The length of the CDR3 is 16 residues. The germline gives CDR1 SEHNR, CDR2 FQNEAQ (reference sequence). Losses at the gene ends were 5 bases for V and 3 bases for J; bases not matched to a gene: 11. CDR3 amino acids: CASSHPPGTGIYEQYF. CDR3 sequence (DNA): TGTGCCAGCAGCCACCCTCCGGGGACAGGGATCTACGAGCAGTACTTC.

The chain uses TRBV20-1 and TRBJ2-7; D may match TRBD1 or TRBD2 (6 bases each). Trimming took 4 bases from V and 2 from J, leaving 18 bases between them. CDR3 length: 15 residues. Germline assignment: CDR1 DFQATT and CDR2 SNEGSKA (reference sequence). This CDR3 reads CSAIKPGDSPYEQYF. CDR3 in DNA: TGCAGTGCTATCAAACCAGGGGACTCACCCTACGAGCAGTACTTC.

This chain joins TRBV6-2 or TRBV6-3 and TRBJ2-7; the match to TRBD1 covers 10 bases. There are 15 residues in the CDR3. V was clipped by 7 bases and J by 2 bases; unmatched bases: 8. Germline CDR1 is MNHEY and CDR2 is SVGEGT. The CDR3 DNA reads as TGTGCCAGCACCTCTGGGACAGGGGATACCTACGAGCAGTACTTC. Translating gives CASTSGTGDTYEQYF.

V gene TRBV28 combines with J gene TRBJ1-1, with D perhaps matching TRBD1 (6 bases). Germline CDR1 reads MDHEN; CDR2 reads SYDVKM. V was clipped by 3 bases and J by 1 base, with 24 bases between them. The CDR3 length is 19 residues. The CDR3 sequence is CASSFRRNRDHQANTEAFF. CDR3 bases: TGTGCCAGCAGTTTCCGGCGAAACAGGGATCACCAGGCGAACACTGAAGCTTTCTTT.

The genes are TRBV2 and TRBJ2-7; TRBD1 matches 7 bases. The V segment lost 8 bases and the J segment 2 bases; nucleotides outside the gene matches: 3. The CDR3 sequence is 12 residues long. Per the germline V gene, CDR1 is SNHLY and CDR2 is FYNNEI. CDR3: CASLGTAYEQYF. The CDR3 region has the DNA TGTGCCAGCCTTGGGACAGCCTACGAGCAGTACTTC.

A few counts support this clonotype. V usage is TRBV28 and J usage is TRBJ2-1, with TRBD1 matching 10 bases. CDR3 size: 16 residues. V shed 3 bases and J 5 bases; nucleotides not matched to a gene: 7. Germline-derived CDR1 and CDR2 are MDHEN and SYDVKM. In DNA, the CDR3 is TGTGCCAGCAGTTTTCGGGGACAGGGGACCAACAATGAGCAGTTCTTC. Translating gives CASSFRGQGTNNEQFF.

The V gene is TRBV6-2 or TRBV6-3, the J gene TRBJ1-1; 7 bases agree with TRBD1. The J segment lost 5 bases and the V segment lost 0 bases, leaving 6 bases of the junction unmatched. In germline, CDR1 is MNHEY, CDR2 SVGEGT. The CDR3 is made up of 15 amino acids. The CDR3 nucleotides read TGTGCCAGCAGTTACTCGATAGGGGGCCGGACTGAAGCTTTCTTT. Translation: CASSYSIGGRTEAFF.

This clonotype was recorded a few times. The chain recombines TRBV11-2 with TRBJ1-1, with a tentative D call TRBD1 (5 bases). V lost 1 base and J lost 7, with 10 bases in between. The germline V gene encodes CDR1 SGHAT and CDR2 FQNNGV. CDR3 size: 13 residues. CDR3 sequence (DNA): TGTGCCAGCAGCTTAGGCGGACAAGTTGAAGCTTTCTTT. Its protein is CASSLGGQVEAFF.

This rearrangement joins TRBV27 to TRBJ2-1, with D unclear. Trimming cost V 8 bases and J 8 bases, with 19 bases left between them. The germline gives CDR1 MNHEY, CDR2 SMNVEV (reference sequence). This CDR3 has 14 amino acids. The CDR3 region has the DNA TGTGCCAGCTTCCCTTTTGGAAGGAGCGATGAGCAGTTCTTC. Protein product: CASFPFGRSDEQFF.

The rearrangement joins TRBV7-2 to TRBJ1-3, with D perhaps TRBD1 (5 bases). CDR3 length: 15 amino acids. V shed 4 bases and J shed 0 bases, with 10 bases lying between them. Germline CDR1 and CDR2: SGHTA and FQGNSA. CDR3: CASSSDRRSGNTIYF. For the CDR3, the DNA is TGTGCCAGCAGCTCCGACAGACGCTCTGGAAACACCATATATTTT.

This clonotype occurred many times. The chain recombines TRBV28 with TRBJ2-7; D assignment may be TRBD1 or TRBD2 (5 bases each). The CDR3 extends over 14 amino acids. Deletions cut 3 bases from V and 2 bases from J, with 11 bases between. The V gene's germline CDR1 is MDHEN and CDR2 SYDVKM. The CDR3 nucleotides read TGTGCCAGCAGTTTCGCCGGGACCACCTACGAGCAGTACTTC. Translated: CASSFAGTTYEQYF.

The chain recombines TRBV5-1 with TRBJ2-5; 9 bases map to TRBD2. Germline values: CDR1 SGHRS, CDR2 YFSETQ. The CDR3 has 16 amino acids. Unmatched junction bases numbered 9, after V lost 4 bases and J lost 2 bases. The CDR3 reads CASSQLAGALQETQYF. In DNA form, the CDR3 reads TGCGCCAGCAGCCAGTTAGCGGGGGCGCTACAAGAGACCCAGTACTTC.

This clonotype has a handful of counts. This chain joins TRBV12-3 or TRBV12-4 and TRBJ1-5; maybe TRBD1 (5 bases). The V and J ends lost 5 bases and 4 bases respectively, with 12 bases between them. This CDR3 spans 14 amino acids. This CDR3 is CASSPWGLNQPQHF. The CDR3 nucleotides read TGTGCCAGCAGTCCGTGGGGGTTGAATCAGCCCCAGCATTTT.